Sequencing of this T cell receptor beta chain was carried out in a study of response to subunit inactivated influenza vaccine. Study results and caveats: T cells newly recruited by each seasonal influenza vaccination are few, the authors suggested.

In TCRdb, the RT-PCR reads were re-called with MiXCR into one record per CDR3 protein. The sample carries some 500,000 distinct CDR3 sequences, 13% recorded once. CDR3 length equals 14 residues. Germline loops: CDR1 LNHNV, CDR2 YYDKDF (reference sequence). V was cut by 1 base and J by 3 bases, with 10 bases left in between. Many counts were recorded for this clonotype. Its antigen is as yet unknown. V gene TRBV15 combines with J gene TRBJ2-7, with D possibly being TRBD1 (6 bases). The sequenced sample was PBMCs from blood, obtained around seven weeks after vaccination. This sequence originates from a man in his fifties or sixties who received an inactivated influenza vaccine. The DNA of the CDR3 is TGTGCCACCAGCAGAGTTACAGGGAACTACGAGCAGTACTTC. The encoded protein is CATSRVTGNYEQYF.